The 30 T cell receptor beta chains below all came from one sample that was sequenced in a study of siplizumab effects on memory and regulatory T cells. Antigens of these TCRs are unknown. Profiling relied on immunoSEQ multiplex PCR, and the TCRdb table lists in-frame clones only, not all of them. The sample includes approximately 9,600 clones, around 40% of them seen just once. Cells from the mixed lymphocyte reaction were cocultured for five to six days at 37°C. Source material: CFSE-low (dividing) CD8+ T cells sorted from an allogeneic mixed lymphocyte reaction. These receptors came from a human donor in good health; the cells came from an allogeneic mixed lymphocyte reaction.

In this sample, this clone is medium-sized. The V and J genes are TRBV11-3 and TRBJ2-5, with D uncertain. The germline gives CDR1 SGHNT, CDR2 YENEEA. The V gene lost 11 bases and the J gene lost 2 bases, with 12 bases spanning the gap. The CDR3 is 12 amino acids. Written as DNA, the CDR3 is TGTGCCGGTAGCCGGGTGCAAGAGACCCAGTACTTC. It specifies CAGSRVQETQYF.

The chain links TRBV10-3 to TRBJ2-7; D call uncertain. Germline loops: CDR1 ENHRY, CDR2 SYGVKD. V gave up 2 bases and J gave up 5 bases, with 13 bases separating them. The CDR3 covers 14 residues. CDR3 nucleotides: TGTGCCATCAGTGAGGGACCCCCGGTCCACGAGCAGTACTTC. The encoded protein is CAISEGPPVHEQYF.

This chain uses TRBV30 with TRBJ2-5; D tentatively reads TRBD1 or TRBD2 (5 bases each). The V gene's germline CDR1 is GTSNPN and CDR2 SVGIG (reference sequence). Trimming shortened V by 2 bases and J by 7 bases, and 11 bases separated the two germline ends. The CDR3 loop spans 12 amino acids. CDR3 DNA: TGTGCCTGGAGTCTGGGACCAGGGACCCAGTACTTC. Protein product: CAWSLGPGTQYF.

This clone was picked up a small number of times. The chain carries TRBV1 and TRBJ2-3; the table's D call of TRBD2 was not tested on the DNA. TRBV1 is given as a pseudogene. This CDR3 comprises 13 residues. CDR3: CTSSHPTLDTQYF. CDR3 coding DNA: TGCACCAGCAGCCATCCTACCCTGGATACGCAGTATTTT.

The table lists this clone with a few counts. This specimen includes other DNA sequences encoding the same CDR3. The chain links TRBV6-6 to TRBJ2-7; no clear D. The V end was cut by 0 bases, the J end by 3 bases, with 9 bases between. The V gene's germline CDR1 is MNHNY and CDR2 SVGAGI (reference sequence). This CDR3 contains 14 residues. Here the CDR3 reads CASSYSGSSYEQYF. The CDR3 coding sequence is TGTGCCAGCAGTTACTCAGGAAGTAGCTACGAGCAGTACTTC.

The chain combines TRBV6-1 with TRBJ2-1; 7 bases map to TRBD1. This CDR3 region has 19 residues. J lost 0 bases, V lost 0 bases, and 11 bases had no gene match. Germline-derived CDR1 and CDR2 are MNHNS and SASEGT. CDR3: CASSEAEFLTGSSYNEQFF. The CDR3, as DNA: TGTGCCAGCAGTGAAGCCGAATTTTTGACAGGGAGCTCCTACAATGAGCAGTTCTTC.

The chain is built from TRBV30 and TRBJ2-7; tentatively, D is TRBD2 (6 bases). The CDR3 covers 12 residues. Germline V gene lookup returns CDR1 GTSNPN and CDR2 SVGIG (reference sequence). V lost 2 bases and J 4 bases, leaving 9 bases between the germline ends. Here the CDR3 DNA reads TGTGCCTGGAGTCCTAGCGAGTACGAGCAGTACTTC. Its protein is CAWSPSEYEQYF.

The CDR3 loop reads CASSLGQGEAFF. In DNA form, the CDR3 reads TGTGCCAGCAGCTTAGGACAGGGTGAAGCTTTCTTT. The chain is built from TRBV7-9 and TRBJ1-1; 7 nucleotides agree with TRBD1. The CDR3 covers 12 residues. The trim removed 1 base at V and 7 bases at J, leaving 0 bases unmatched. Germline CDR1 and CDR2: SEHNR and FQNEAQ (reference sequence).

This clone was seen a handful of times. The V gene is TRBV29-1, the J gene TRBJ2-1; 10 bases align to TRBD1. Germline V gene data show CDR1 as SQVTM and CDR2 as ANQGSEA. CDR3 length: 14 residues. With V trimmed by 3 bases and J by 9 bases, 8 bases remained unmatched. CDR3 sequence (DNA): TGCAGCGTTGAGGAGGGACAGGGGTGGGGTGAGCAGTTCTTC. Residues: CSVEEGQGWGEQFF.

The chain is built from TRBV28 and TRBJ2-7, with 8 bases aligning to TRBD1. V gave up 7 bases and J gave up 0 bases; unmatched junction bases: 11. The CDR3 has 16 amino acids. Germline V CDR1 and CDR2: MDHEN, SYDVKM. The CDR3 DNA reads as TGTGCCAGCACCTTAAGCGGCGGACAGGGCTCCTACGAGCAGTACTTC. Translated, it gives CASTLSGGQGSYEQYF.

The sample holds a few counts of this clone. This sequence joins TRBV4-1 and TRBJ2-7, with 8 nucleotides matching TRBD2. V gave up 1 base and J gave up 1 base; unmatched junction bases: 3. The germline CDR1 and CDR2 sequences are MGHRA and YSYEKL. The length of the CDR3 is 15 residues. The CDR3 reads CASSQVAGRSYEQYF. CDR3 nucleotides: TGCGCCAGCAGCCAAGTAGCGGGGAGGTCCTACGAGCAGTACTTC.

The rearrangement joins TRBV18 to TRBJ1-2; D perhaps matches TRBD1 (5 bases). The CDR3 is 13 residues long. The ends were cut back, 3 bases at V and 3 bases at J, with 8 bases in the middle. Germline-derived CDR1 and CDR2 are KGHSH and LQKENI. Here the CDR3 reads CASSPSQDYGYTF. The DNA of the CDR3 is TGTGCCAGCTCACCCTCACAGGACTATGGCTACACCTTC.

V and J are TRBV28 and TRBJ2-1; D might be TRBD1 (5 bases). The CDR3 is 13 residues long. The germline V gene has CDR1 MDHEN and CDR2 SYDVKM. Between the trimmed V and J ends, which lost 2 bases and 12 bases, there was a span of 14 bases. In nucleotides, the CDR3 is TGTGCCAGCAGTTTAGGGTTCTCTCAGGGGCAGTTCTTC. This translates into CASSLGFSQGQFF.

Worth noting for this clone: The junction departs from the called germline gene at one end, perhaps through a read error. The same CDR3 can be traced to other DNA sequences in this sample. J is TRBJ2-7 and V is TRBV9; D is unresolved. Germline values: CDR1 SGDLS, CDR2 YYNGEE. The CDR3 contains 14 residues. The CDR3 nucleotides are TGTGCCAGCAGCGTAGGGGTTATGGCCTACGAGCAGTATTTC. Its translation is CASSVGVMAYEQYF.

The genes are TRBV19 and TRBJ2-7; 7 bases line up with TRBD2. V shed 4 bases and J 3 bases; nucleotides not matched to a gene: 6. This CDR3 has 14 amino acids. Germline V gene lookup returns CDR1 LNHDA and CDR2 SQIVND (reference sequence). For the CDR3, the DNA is TGTGCCAGTAGTAGTGGCGGGGGATTCTACGAGCAGTACTTC. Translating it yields CASSSGGGFYEQYF.

CDR3 loop: CASKLGFEKLFF. The DNA for the CDR3 is TGTGCCAGTAAACTGGGGTTTGAAAAACTGTTTTTT. This chain joins TRBV6-1 and TRBJ1-4, with D uncertain. Per the germline V gene, CDR1 is MNHNS and CDR2 is SASEGT. The CDR3 totals 12 residues. With 9 bases removed from V and 7 bases from J, the gap between germline ends came to 12 bases.

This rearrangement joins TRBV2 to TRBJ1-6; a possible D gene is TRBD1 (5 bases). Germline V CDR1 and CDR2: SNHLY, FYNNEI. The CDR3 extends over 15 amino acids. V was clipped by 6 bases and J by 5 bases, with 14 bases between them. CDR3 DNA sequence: TGTGCCAGCAGGTCGATGACAGCAAATAATTCACCCCTCCACTTT. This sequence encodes CASRSMTANNSPLHF.

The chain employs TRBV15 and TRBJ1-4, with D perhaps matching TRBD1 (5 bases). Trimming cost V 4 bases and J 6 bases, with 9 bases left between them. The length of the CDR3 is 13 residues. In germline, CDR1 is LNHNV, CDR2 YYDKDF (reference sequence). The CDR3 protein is CATSTRVDEKLFF. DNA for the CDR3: TGTGCCACCAGCACCAGGGTCGATGAAAAACTGTTTTTT.

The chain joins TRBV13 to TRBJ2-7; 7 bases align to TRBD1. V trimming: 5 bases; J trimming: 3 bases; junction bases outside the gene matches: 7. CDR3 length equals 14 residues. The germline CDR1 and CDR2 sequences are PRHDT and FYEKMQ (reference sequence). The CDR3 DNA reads TGTGCCAGCAGCCTCGGGACAGCTGGCTACGAGCAGTACTTC. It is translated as CASSLGTAGYEQYF. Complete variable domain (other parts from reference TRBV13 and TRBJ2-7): AAGVIQSPRHLIKEKRETATLKCYPIPRHDTVYWYQQGPGQDPQFLISFYEKMQSDKGSIPDRFSAQQFSDYHSELNMSSLELGDSALYFCASSLGTAGYEQYFGPGTRLTVT.

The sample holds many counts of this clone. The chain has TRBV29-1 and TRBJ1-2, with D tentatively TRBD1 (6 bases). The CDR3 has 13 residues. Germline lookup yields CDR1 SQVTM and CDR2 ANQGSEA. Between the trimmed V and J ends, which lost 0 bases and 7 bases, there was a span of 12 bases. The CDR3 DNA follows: TGCAGCGTTGAAGATGCAGGGGCGCTTGGCTACACCTTC. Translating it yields CSVEDAGALGYTF.

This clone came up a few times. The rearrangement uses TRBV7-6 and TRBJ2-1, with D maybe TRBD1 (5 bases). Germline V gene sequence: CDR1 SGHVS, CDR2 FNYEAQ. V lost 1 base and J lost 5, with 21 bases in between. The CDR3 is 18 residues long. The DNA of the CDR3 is TGTGCCAGCAGCTTAGTACCATTACAGGAAGGCGGCAACAATGAGCAGTTCTTC. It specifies CASSLVPLQEGGNNEQFF. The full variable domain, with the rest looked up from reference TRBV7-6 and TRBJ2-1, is GAGVSQSPRYKVTKRGQDVALRCDPISGHVSLYWYRQALGQGPEFLTYFNYEAQQDKSGLPNDRFSAERPEGSISTLTIQRTEQRDSAMYRCASSLVPLQEGGNNEQFFGPGTRLTVL.

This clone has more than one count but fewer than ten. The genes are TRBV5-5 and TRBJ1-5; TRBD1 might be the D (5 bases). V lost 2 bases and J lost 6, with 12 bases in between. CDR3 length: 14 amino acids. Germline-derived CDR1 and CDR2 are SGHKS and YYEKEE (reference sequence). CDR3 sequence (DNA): TGTGCCAGCAGCTTTTGGGGCGGCGGTCAGCCCCAGCATTTT. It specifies CASSFWGGGQPQHF. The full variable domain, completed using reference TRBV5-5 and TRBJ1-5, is DAGVTQSPTHLIKTRGQQVTLRCSPISGHKSVSWYQQVLGQGPQFIFQYYEKEERGRGNFPDRFSARQFPNYSSELNVNALLLGDSALYLCASSFWGGGQPQHFGDGTRLSIL.

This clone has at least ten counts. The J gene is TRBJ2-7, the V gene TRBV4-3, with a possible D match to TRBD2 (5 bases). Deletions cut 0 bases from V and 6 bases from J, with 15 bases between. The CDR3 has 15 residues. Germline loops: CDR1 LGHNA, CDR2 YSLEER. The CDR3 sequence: CASSQDVSGSGEQYF. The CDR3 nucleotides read TGCGCCAGCAGCCAAGATGTCAGCGGCAGTGGCGAGCAGTACTTC.

In DNA, the CDR3 is TGTGCCAGCAGCGTAGGAGGTGGGGTCGGAGAGACCCAGTACTTC. This codes for CASSVGGGVGETQYF. This rearrangement joins TRBV9 to TRBJ2-5; D is undetermined. Germline CDR1 SGDLS, CDR2 YYNGEE. The CDR3 consists of 15 residues. Deletions cut 0 bases from V and 4 bases from J, with 13 bases between. Filled out from reference TRBV9 and TRBJ2-5, the complete variable domain reads DSGVTQTPKHLITATGQRVTLRCSPRSGDLSVYWYQQSLDQGLQFLIQYYNGEERAKGNILERFSAQQFPDLHSELNLSSLELGDSALYFCASSVGGGVGETQYFGPGTRLLVL.

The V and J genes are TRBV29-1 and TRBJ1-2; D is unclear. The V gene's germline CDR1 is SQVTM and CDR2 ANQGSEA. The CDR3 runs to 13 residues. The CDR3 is CSGGGSSTYGYTF. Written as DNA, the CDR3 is TGCAGTGGCGGTGGGTCCTCTACCTATGGCTACACCTTC.

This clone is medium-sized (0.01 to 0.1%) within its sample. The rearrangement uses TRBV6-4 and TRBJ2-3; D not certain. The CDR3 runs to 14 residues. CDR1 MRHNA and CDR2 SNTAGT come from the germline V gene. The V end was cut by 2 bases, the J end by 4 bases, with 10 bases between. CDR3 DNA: TGTGCCAGCAGTGACGTCGGCGGAGCAGATACGCAGTATTTT. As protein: CASSDVGGADTQYF.

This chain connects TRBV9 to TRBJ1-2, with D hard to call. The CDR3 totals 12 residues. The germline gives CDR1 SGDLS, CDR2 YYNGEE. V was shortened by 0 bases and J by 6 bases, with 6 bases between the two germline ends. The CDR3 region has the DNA TGTGCCAGCAGCGTAGTAGGGAATGGCTACACCTTC. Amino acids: CASSVVGNGYTF.

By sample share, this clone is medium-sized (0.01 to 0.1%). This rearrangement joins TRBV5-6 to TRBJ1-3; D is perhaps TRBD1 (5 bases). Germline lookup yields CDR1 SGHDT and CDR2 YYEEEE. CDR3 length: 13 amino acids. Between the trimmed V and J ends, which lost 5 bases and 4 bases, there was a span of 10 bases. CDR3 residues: CASSPGYGNTIYF. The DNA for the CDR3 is TGTGCCAGCAGTCCAGGGTACGGAAACACCATATATTTT.

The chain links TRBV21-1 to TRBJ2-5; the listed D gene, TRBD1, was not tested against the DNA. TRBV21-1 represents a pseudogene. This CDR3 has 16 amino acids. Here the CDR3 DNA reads TGTGCCAGCGGACGGGACACACAAAGTCACCAAGAGACCCAGTACTTC. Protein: CASGRDTQSHQETQYF.

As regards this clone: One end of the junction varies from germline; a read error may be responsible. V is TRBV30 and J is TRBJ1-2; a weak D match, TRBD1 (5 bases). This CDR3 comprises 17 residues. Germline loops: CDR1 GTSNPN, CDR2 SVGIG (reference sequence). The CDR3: CARRTGHGRVSPYRYTF. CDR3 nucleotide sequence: TGTGCCCGGAGAACAGGACACGGACGGGTGTCCCCCTATCGCTACACCTTC.